The 30 T cell receptor beta chains below all came from one sample that was sequenced in a study of human T cells and chemical hapten exposure. In TCRdb, the RACE reads were re-called with MiXCR into one record per CDR3 protein. Found here are 75,000 to 95,000 distinct CDR3 sequences, approximately 10% of them singletons; the top ten hold roughly 2%. Noted time point: patch test 2, 6 weeks after DPC sensitization. Treatment: therapeutic diphenylcyclopropenone sensitization with weekly scalp DPC. The sequenced sample was whole blood, obtained in connection with sensitization to the hapten diphenylcyclopropenone (DPC). These receptors were obtained from a middle-aged man with alopecia areata. Some clones in this sample may be carry-over from other donors' samples.

This clonotype was seen a handful of times. V and J are TRBV5-6 and TRBJ2-7; D is unclear. The germline V gene encodes CDR1 SGHDT and CDR2 YYEEEE. This CDR3 has 13 amino acids. V lost 0 bases, J lost 5 bases, and 9 bases lay in between. CDR3 bases: TGTGCCAGCAGCTTGGCGGAAAGAGACGAGCAGTACTTC. It specifies CASSLAERDEQYF.

This clonotype was detected ten times or more. V is TRBV27 and J is TRBJ2-1, with D tentatively TRBD1 or TRBD2 (5 bases each). Germline CDR1 is MNHEY and CDR2 is SMNVEV (reference sequence). The CDR3 runs 13 residues. The V and J ends lost 3 bases and 2 bases respectively, with 5 bases between them. The CDR3 loop reads CASSLGAYNEQFF. Here the CDR3 DNA reads TGTGCCAGCAGTTTGGGGGCCTACAATGAGCAGTTCTTC.

Only a few counts were recorded for this clonotype. The CDR3 reads CASSDRVGLEEAFF. CDR3 DNA sequence: TGTGCCAGCAGTGATCGGGTGGGATTGGAGGAAGCTTTCTTT. The gene calls are TRBV2 and TRBJ1-1, with unresolved D. The length of the CDR3 is 14 residues. Deletions cut 3 bases from V and 8 bases from J, with 16 bases between. Germline V gene sequence: CDR1 SNHLY, CDR2 FYNNEI.

CDR3 in amino acids: CASSDLQGGKEKLFF. Written as DNA, the CDR3 is TGTGCCAGCAGTGACTTACAGGGGGGTAAAGAAAAACTGTTTTTT. This chain joins TRBV25-1 and TRBJ1-4; 8 bases are shared with TRBD1. Germline loops: CDR1 MGHDK, CDR2 SYGVNS. The length of the CDR3 is 15 residues. V trimming: 3 bases; J trimming: 8 bases; junction bases outside the gene matches: 8.

This clonotype occurred a few times. The chain carries TRBV5-5 and TRBJ1-6; 7 bases line up with TRBD1. The CDR3 loop spans 15 amino acids. The V segment lost 4 bases and the J segment 7 bases; nucleotides outside the gene matches: 8. Germline assignment: CDR1 SGHKS and CDR2 YYEKEE (reference sequence). Here the CDR3 reads CASSPRDSGNSPLHF. In DNA, the CDR3 is TGTGCCAGCAGCCCCCGGGACAGCGGCAATTCACCCCTCCACTTT.

This clonotype occurred a few times. The chain carries TRBV11-2 and TRBJ1-2; TRBD1 is a possible D gene (5 bases). Germline-derived CDR1 and CDR2 are SGHAT and FQNNGV. Trimming cost V 5 bases and J 6 bases, with 10 bases left between them. The CDR3 loop spans 12 amino acids. CDR3 sequence: CASSPQANGYTF. As DNA, the CDR3 is TGTGCCAGCAGCCCACAGGCGAATGGCTACACCTTC.

The genes are TRBV9 and TRBJ2-1; D is perhaps TRBD1 (6 bases). Trimming took off 0 bases at V and 7 bases at J, with 11 bases between the two ends. Per the germline V gene, CDR1 is SGDLS and CDR2 is YYNGEE. The CDR3 is 14 amino acids. CDR3 residues: CASSVVSGHNEQFF. Here the CDR3 DNA reads TGTGCCAGCAGCGTAGTATCGGGACATAATGAGCAGTTCTTC.

This chain links TRBV6-2 or TRBV6-3 with TRBJ2-7; TRBD2 matches at 9 bases. V was clipped by 6 bases and J by 3 bases; unmatched bases: 6. The CDR3 covers 14 residues. In germline, CDR1 is MNHEY, CDR2 SVGEGT. In DNA, the CDR3 is TGTGCCAGCAGCTCTGCTAGCGGGATCTACGAGCAGTACGTC. Translated: CASSSASGIYEQYV.

This clonotype was recorded many times. V usage is TRBV20-1 and J usage is TRBJ2-4; TRBD2 matches 13 bases. Germline CDR1 reads DFQATT; CDR2 reads SNEGSKA (reference sequence). The CDR3 has 15 residues. The trim removed 1 base at V and 8 bases at J, leaving 5 bases unmatched. CDR3 region: CSARVLAGGGYIQYF. The DNA for the CDR3 is TGCAGTGCTAGAGTACTAGCGGGAGGGGGGTACATTCAGTACTTC.

This chain joins TRBV12-5 and TRBJ2-3; possible D gene TRBD2, 5 bases. V was shortened by 2 bases and J by 3 bases, with 15 bases between the two germline ends. Germline assignment: CDR1 LGHNT and CDR2 FRNRAP. This CDR3 region has 16 residues. The CDR3 reads CASGLPEDGVTDTQYF. The CDR3 coding sequence is TGTGCTAGTGGTTTGCCGGAGGATGGCGTGACAGATACGCAGTATTTT.

This clonotype has a handful of counts. This rearrangement joins TRBV7-2 to TRBJ2-7; weak D call: TRBD1 (5 bases). This CDR3 spans 15 amino acids. Germline V gene data show CDR1 as SGHTA and CDR2 as FQGNSA. The ends were cut back, 5 bases at V and 5 bases at J, with 19 bases in the middle. The CDR3 DNA reads TGTGCCAGCAGCCCCACCAGGGTAATCCGCAACGAGCAGTACTTC. Its translation is CASSPTRVIRNEQYF.

On this clonotype: A read error may be the cause here, since a much bigger clone is one base away. As DNA, the CDR3 is TGTGCCAGCAGCCCTGGGACAGGTCGAGCCGGGGAGCTGTTTTTT. Translation: CASSPGTGRAGELFF. This sequence joins TRBV7-9 and TRBJ2-2, with TRBD1 identical over 8 bases. Losses at the gene ends were 5 bases for V and 6 bases for J; bases not matched to a gene: 8. Germline V lookup: CDR1 SEHNR, CDR2 FQNEAQ (reference sequence). The CDR3 consists of 15 residues.

V and J are TRBV3-1 and TRBJ2-2; D not certain. From germline, CDR1 is LGHDT and CDR2 YNNKEL (reference sequence). Between the trimmed V and J ends, which lost 1 base and 7 bases, there was a span of 1 base. This CDR3 spans 11 amino acids. The CDR3 loop reads CASSQGGELFF. As DNA, the CDR3 is TGTGCCAGCAGCCAAGGCGGGGAGCTGTTTTTT.

This clonotype occurred a few times. The chain combines TRBV6-5 with TRBJ1-6; D might be TRBD1 (5 bases). The CDR3 covers 17 residues. V lost 2 bases, J lost 0 bases, and 11 bases lay in between. Germline values: CDR1 MNHEY, CDR2 SVGAGI. This CDR3 reads CASSYQGRSSYNSPLHF. The DNA of the CDR3 is TGTGCCAGCAGTTACCAGGGACGGAGCTCCTATAATTCACCCCTCCACTTT.

This clonotype was seen more than once but under ten times. The rearrangement links TRBV20-1 to TRBJ2-4; 15 bases are shared with TRBD2. Trimming at V came to 5 bases and at J to 1 base, leaving 0 bases not matched to a gene. Germline lookup yields CDR1 DFQATT and CDR2 SNEGSKA (reference sequence). The CDR3 consists of 15 residues. DNA of the CDR3: TGCAGTGCTGGACTAGCGGGAGGGGCCAAAAACATTCAGTACTTC. Translated: CSAGLAGGAKNIQYF.

This clonotype was counted a single time. V usage is TRBV11-2 and J usage is TRBJ2-2; D ambiguous. The CDR3 is made up of 15 amino acids. Between the trimmed V and J ends, which lost 1 base and 5 bases, there was a span of 11 bases. Germline V CDR1 and CDR2: SGHAT, FQNNGV. The CDR3 DNA is TGTGCCAGCAGCTTAGCTCACACAGAGACCGGGGAGCTGTTTTTT. This encodes CASSLAHTETGELFF.

This clonotype was observed a few times. V and J are TRBV10-3 and TRBJ2-1; 11 nucleotides align to TRBD1. With 7 bases clipped from V and 9 bases from J, the junction kept 8 bases outside the gene matches. Germline CDR1 is ENHRY and CDR2 is SYGVKD. This CDR3 contains 14 residues. The CDR3 DNA follows: TGTGCCATCAAGGGACAGGGGGGTGTCCCTGAGCAGTTCTTC. Translating gives CAIKGQGGVPEQFF.

J is TRBJ1-2 and V is TRBV6-2 or TRBV6-3; D may be TRBD1 (6 bases). Trimming pared 2 bases from V and 4 bases from J, leaving 11 bases between. The CDR3 consists of 14 residues. Germline V CDR1 and CDR2: MNHEY, SVGEGT. The CDR3 protein is CASSYVQGTYGYTF. DNA of the CDR3: TGTGCCAGCAGTTACGTACAGGGTACCTATGGCTACACCTTC.

J is TRBJ2-7 and V is TRBV2, with 10 bases fitting TRBD1. The CDR3 length is 23 residues. The trim removed 7 bases at V and 4 bases at J, leaving 34 bases unmatched. Germline CDR1 and CDR2: SNHLY and FYNNEI. The CDR3 nucleotides read TGTGCCAGCATTCCGGCCACCGGGACAGGGGCCCCGACGAAGACCCCCAGGGGGTACGAGCAGTACTTC. This translates into CASIPATGTGAPTKTPRGYEQYF.

This sequence joins TRBV11-1 and TRBJ2-3; 10 bases align to TRBD2. The length of the CDR3 is 17 residues. Germline trimming cut 1 base from V and 5 bases from J; bases unmatched to any gene: 9. Germline V gene lookup returns CDR1 SGHAT and CDR2 FQDESV (reference sequence). In DNA form, the CDR3 reads TGTGCCAGCAGCTTAGTCGAAGCGGGAGGGTATGGAGATACGCAGTATTTT. It specifies CASSLVEAGGYGDTQYF.

The sample holds many counts of this clonotype. The genes are TRBV29-1 and TRBJ2-7; TRBD1 might be the D (5 bases). The germline gives CDR1 SQVTM, CDR2 ANQGSEA. The CDR3 loop spans 13 amino acids. V lost 3 bases to trimming and J lost 1 base, with 10 bases between them. CDR3 sequence: CSVDTGLSYEQYF. The CDR3 nucleotides read TGCAGCGTTGATACAGGCCTATCCTACGAGCAGTACTTC.

This clonotype was counted many times. This chain links TRBV6-5 with TRBJ2-7; tentatively, D is TRBD2 (6 bases). Germline V gives CDR1 MNHEY, CDR2 SVGAGI. Trimming removed 5 bases at V and 6 bases at J, with 14 bases between. This CDR3 contains 13 residues. The CDR3 nucleotides read TGTGCCAGCAGTGAGGAGGGATTTAGCGAGCAGTACTTC. Translation: CASSEEGFSEQYF.

This clonotype was seen at least ten times. The V and J genes are TRBV2 and TRBJ1-4; D may be TRBD1 (6 bases). CDR1 and CDR2 (germline): SNHLY, FYNNEI. V was pared by 6 bases and J by 6 bases, with 14 bases between. The CDR3 spans 14 residues. CDR3 DNA: TGTGCCAGCAGCGTTACCGGGACATATGAAAAACTGTTTTTT. Translated, it gives CASSVTGTYEKLFF.

This clonotype was seen a few times. CDR3 loop: CASSQDYGGPPYNEQFF. The DNA for the CDR3 is TGTGCCAGCAGCCAAGATTATGGGGGCCCTCCCTACAATGAGCAGTTCTTC. The rearrangement links TRBV4-2 to TRBJ2-1; tentative D call: TRBD1 (6 bases). This CDR3 has 17 residues. Germline CDR1 LGHNA, CDR2 YNFKEQ. With 0 bases removed from V and 2 bases from J, the gap between germline ends came to 14 bases.

This clonotype appeared once. The J gene is TRBJ2-1, the V gene TRBV12-3 or TRBV12-4; no clear D gene. The V and J ends lost 4 bases and 4 bases respectively, with 17 bases between them. The CDR3 is 16 amino acids. For the CDR3, the DNA is TGTGCCAGCAGTTATGTAGGGAACGAGCTATACAATGAGCAGTTCTTC. It translates to CASSYVGNELYNEQFF.

The chain has TRBV28 and TRBJ2-7; possibly TRBD2 for D (7 bases). CDR3 length: 15 amino acids. Germline V gene sequence: CDR1 MDHEN, CDR2 SYDVKM. V lost 5 bases and J lost 2, with 16 bases in between. The CDR3 sequence: CASSGMGGLTYEQYF. The DNA for the CDR3 is TGTGCCAGCAGTGGGATGGGGGGGCTTACCTACGAGCAGTACTTC.

This clonotype came up a few times. V gene TRBV5-1 combines with J gene TRBJ1-5; no reliable D call. Germline assignment: CDR1 SGHRS and CDR2 YFSETQ. V lost 0 bases to trimming and J lost 6 bases, with 13 bases between them. This CDR3 has 15 amino acids. The chain's CDR3 is CASSLGQEVGQPQHF. CDR3 DNA sequence: TGCGCCAGCAGCTTGGGTCAGGAGGTTGGTCAGCCCCAGCATTTT. Filled out from reference TRBV5-1 and TRBJ1-5, the complete variable domain reads KAGVTQTPRYLIKTRGQQVTLSCSPISGHRSVSWYQQTPGQGLQFLFEYFSETQRNKGNFPGRFSGRQFSNSRSEMNVSTLELGDSALYLCASSLGQEVGQPQHFGDGTRLSIL.

This clonotype was found many times. The rearrangement joins TRBV7-2 to TRBJ1-2; 11 bases match TRBD1. The CDR3 contains 14 residues. V was pared by 2 bases and J by 8 bases, with 4 bases of the junction left unmatched. The germline CDR1 and CDR2 sequences are SGHTA and FQGNSA. This CDR3 reads CASSLRDRGVGYTF. CDR3 coding DNA: TGTGCCAGCAGCTTAAGGGACAGGGGGGTGGGCTACACCTTC.

This clonotype was counted only a few times. This chain connects TRBV5-1 to TRBJ2-5; TRBD1 is a possible D gene (6 bases). The germline V and J ends were trimmed by 5 bases and 4 bases, with 27 bases remaining between them. The CDR3 has 18 amino acids. Germline V gene lookup returns CDR1 SGHRS and CDR2 YFSETQ. Here the CDR3 DNA reads TGCGCCAGCAGTCCAGGAGCAGGGGCTAGCAGTCACCGAGAGACCCAGTACTTC. Translating it yields CASSPGAGASSHRETQYF.

J is TRBJ2-4 and V is TRBV21-1; TRBD2, the table's D call, lacks a check against the DNA. TRBV21-1 is a pseudogene segment. The CDR3 runs 17 residues. Here the CDR3 DNA reads TGTGCCAGCAGCATCCCCACTAGGCTAGCAAACAGAAACATTCAGTACTTC. It encodes CASSIPTRLANRNIQYF.